This TCR beta chain was documented in a study of control samples from healthy donors and cancer patients. Germline lookup yields CDR1 LNHDA and CDR2 SQIVND (reference sequence). Unmatched junction bases numbered 0, after V lost 2 bases and J lost 4 bases. The CDR3 runs to 15 residues. Here immunoSEQ multiplex PCR was the method, and the copy in TCRdb shows in-frame clones only, minus some. The profile covers around 100,000 clones, with approximately 84% appearing a single time and more than 15% taken by the ten largest. Sequences were obtained from blood. This sequence was found in a woman in her 50s in good health. The genes are TRBV19 and TRBJ2-2; TRBD2 matches 11 bases. In DNA form, the CDR3 reads TGTGCCAGTAGTATAACTAGCGGGGGCACCGGGGAGCTGTTTTTT. Translated: CASSITSGGTGELFF. Combining the CDR3 with reference TRBV19 and TRBJ2-2 gives the whole variable domain DGGITQSPKYLFRKEGQNVTLSCEQNLNHDAMYWYRQDPGQGLRLIYYSQIVNDFQKGDIAEGYSVSREKKESFPLTVTSAQKNPTAFYLCASSITSGGTGELFFGEGSRLTVL.